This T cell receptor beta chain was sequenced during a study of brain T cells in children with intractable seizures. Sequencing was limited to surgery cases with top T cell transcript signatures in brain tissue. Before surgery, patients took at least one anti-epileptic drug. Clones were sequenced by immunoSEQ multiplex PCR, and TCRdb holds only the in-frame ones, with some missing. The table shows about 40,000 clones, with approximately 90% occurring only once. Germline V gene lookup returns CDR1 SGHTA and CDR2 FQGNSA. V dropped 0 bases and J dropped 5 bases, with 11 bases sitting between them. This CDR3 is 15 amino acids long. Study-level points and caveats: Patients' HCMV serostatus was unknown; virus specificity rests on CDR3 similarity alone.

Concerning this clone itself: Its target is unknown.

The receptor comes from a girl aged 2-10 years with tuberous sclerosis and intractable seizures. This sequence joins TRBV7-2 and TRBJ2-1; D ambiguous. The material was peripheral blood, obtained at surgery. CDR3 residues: CASSLAGLNDNEQFF. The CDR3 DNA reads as TGTGCCAGCAGCTTAGCCGGCCTGAATGACAATGAGCAGTTCTTC.